This entry concerns a single T cell receptor beta chain. Its target is unknown. These data come from a study of CD8+CD57+ T cells in acquired aplastic anemia. Study-level background: Each DNA sample taken from sorted CD4+ and CD8+ cells came to about 3 ug on average.

Genomic DNA served as template for TCR beta VDJ and CDR3 profiling. TCRdb itself ran the reads through MiXCR, one entry per CDR3 protein. The sample holds roughly 500,000 distinct CDR3 sequences, roughly 34% seen once. Flow cytometry had shown expanded CD8+CD57+ cells in the patients chosen for sequencing. Whole-study findings and limits: Patients and controls turned out to have roughly 29 CD8+ CDR3 sequences in common.

Trimming took 3 bases from V and 0 from J; bases not matched to a gene: 4. Germline assignment: CDR1 LNHNV and CDR2 YYDKDF (reference sequence). CDR3 length: 15 amino acids. The sequencing sample was made of sorted CD4+, CD8+, or CD8+CD57+ T cells (not recorded which) from PBMCs. The chain is built from TRBV15 and TRBJ2-7, with 8 bases matching TRBD2. The source is a human donor with aplastic anemia. This CDR3 reads CATSSEGLVSYEQYF. In DNA, the CDR3 is TGTGCCACCAGCAGCGAGGGACTAGTCTCCTACGAGCAGTACTTC.